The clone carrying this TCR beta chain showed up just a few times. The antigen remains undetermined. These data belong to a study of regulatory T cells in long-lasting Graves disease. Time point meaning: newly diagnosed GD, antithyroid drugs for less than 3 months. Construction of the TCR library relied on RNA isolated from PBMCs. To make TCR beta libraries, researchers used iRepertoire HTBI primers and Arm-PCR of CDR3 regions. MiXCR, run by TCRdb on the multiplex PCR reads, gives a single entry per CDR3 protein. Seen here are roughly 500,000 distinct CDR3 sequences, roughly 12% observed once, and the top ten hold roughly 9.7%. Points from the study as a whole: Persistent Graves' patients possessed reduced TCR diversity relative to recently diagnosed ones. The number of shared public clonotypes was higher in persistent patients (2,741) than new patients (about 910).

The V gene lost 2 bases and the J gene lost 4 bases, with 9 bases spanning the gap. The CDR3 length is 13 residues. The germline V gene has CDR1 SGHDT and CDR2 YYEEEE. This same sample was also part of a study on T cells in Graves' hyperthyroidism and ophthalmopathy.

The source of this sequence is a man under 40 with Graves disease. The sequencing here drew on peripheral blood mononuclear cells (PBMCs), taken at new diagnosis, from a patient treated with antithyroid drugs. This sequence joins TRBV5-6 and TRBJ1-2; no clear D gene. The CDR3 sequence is CASSFGTFYGYTF. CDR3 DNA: TGTGCCAGCAGCTTCGGCACATTCTATGGCTACACCTTC.